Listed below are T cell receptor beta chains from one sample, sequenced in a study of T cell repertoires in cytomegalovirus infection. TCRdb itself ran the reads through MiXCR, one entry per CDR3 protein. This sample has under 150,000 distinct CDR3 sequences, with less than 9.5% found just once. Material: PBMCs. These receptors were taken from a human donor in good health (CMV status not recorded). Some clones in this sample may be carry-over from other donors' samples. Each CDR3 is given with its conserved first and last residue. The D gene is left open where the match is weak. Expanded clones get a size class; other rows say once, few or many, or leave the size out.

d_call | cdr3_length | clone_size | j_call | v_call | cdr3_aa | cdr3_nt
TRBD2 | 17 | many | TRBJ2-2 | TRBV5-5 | CASSLVAAGLGPGELFF | TGTGCCAGCAGTCTTGTCGCGGCGGGACTAGGACCCGGGGAGCTGTTTTTT
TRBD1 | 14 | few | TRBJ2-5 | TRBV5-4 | CASSGTGWKETQYF | TGTGCCAGCAGCGGGACAGGGTGGAAGGAGACCCAGTACTTC
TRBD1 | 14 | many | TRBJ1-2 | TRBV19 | CASSAGQVGYGYTF | TGTGCCAGTAGTGCGGGACAGGTCGGATATGGCTACACCTTC
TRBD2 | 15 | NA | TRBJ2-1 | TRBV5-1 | CASSVPGTSGNEQFF | TGCGCCAGCAGCGTCCCCGGGACTAGCGGCAATGAGCAGTTCTTC
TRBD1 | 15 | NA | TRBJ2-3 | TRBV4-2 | CASSIGDSDTDTQYF | TGTGCCAGCAGCATAGGGGACAGTGACACAGATACGCAGTATTTT
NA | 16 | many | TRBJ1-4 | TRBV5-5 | CASSLSRDATNEKLFF | TGTGCCAGCAGCTTGTCCAGGGACGCAACTAATGAAAAACTGTTTTTT
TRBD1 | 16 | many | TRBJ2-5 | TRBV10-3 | CAISEGTGGVGETQYF | TGTGCCATCAGTGAAGGGACAGGGGGCGTCGGAGAGACCCAGTACTTC
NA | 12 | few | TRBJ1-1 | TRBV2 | CASSTRNTEAFF | TGTGCCAGCTCGACGAGGAACACTGAAGCTTTCTTT
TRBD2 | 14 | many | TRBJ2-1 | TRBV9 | CASSGGGTSGPQFF | TGTGCCAGCAGCGGAGGGGGGACTAGCGGGCCGCAGTTCTTC
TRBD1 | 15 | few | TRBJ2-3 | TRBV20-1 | CSARVPGQGTDTQYF | TGCAGTGCTAGGGTCCCGGGACAGGGGACAGATACGCAGTATTTT
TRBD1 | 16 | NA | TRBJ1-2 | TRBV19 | CASSARDRVIPVGYTF | TGTGCCAGTAGTGCCCGGGACAGGGTAATTCCGGTTGGCTACACCTTC
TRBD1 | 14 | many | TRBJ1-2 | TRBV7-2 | CASSPRQGRDGYTF | TGTGCCAGCAGCCCCAGACAGGGTCGGGATGGCTACACCTTC
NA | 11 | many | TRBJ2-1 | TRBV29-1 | CSGLGYNEQFF | TGCAGCGGGCTTGGCTACAATGAGCAGTTCTTC
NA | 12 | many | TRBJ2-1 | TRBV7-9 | CASSLEGSEQFF | TGTGCCAGCAGCTTAGAGGGCTCTGAGCAGTTCTTC
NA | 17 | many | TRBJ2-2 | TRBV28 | CASSLTLPGEWTGELFF | TGTGCCAGCAGTTTAACCCTACCAGGGGAATGGACCGGGGAGCTGTTTTTT
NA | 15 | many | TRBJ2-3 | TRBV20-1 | CSAREATGGADTQYF | TGCAGTGCTAGAGAAGCGACAGGAGGTGCAGATACGCAGTATTTT
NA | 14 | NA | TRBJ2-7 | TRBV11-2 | CASSLVRDSYEQYF | TGTGCCAGCAGCTTAGTCAGGGACTCCTACGAGCAGTACTTC
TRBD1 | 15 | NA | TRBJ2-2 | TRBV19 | CASSITGVNTGELFF | TGTGCCAGTAGCATAACAGGGGTGAACACCGGGGAGCTGTTTTTT
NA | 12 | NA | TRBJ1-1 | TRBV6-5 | CASSRGDTEAFF | TGTGCCAGCAGCCGTGGGGACACTGAAGCTTTCTTT
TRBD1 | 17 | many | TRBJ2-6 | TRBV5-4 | CASSSGQISSGANVLTF | TGTGCCAGCAGCTCGGGACAGATAAGCTCTGGGGCCAACGTCCTGACTTTC
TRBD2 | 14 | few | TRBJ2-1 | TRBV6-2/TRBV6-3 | CASSYGGGYNEQFF | TGTGCCAGCAGTTACGGCGGGGGATACAATGAGCAGTTCTTC
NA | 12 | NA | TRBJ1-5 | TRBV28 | CASTISNQPQHF | TGTGCCAGCACGATTTCTAATCAGCCCCAGCATTTT
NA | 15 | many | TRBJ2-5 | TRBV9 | CASSLIGGSQETQYF | TGTGCCAGCAGTCTAATCGGGGGTAGCCAAGAGACCCAGTACTTC
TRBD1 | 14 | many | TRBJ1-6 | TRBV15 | CATSRRQGESPLHF | TGTGCCACCAGCAGAAGACAGGGAGAATCACCCCTCCACTTT
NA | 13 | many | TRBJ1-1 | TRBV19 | CASSISAETEAFF | TGTGCCAGTAGTATTTCAGCGGAGACTGAAGCTTTCTTT
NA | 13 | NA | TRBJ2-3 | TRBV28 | CAGSWGSRDTQYF | TGTGCCGGCAGCTGGGGGTCTAGAGATACGCAGTATTTT
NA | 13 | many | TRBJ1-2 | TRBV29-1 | CSVEDPQTKGYTF | TGCAGCGTTGAAGATCCACAGACAAAGGGCTACACCTTC
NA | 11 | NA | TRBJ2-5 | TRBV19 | CASSMEETQYF | TGTGCCAGTAGTATGGAGGAGACCCAGTACTTC
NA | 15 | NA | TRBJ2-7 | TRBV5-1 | CASSIGGGVSYEQYF | TGCGCCAGCAGTATCGGAGGGGGCGTATCCTACGAGCAGTACTTC
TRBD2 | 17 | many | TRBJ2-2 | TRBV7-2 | CASSLPTSGRRSGELFF | TGTGCCAGCAGCTTACCGACTAGCGGGAGACGGTCCGGGGAGCTGTTTTTT
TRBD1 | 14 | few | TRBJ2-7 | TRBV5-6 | CASSLGQGSYEQYF | TGTGCCAGCAGCTTGGGACAGGGCTCCTACGAGCAGTACTTC
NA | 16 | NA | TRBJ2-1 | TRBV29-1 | CSVANVGVGSYNEQFF | TGCAGCGTTGCCAACGTAGGGGTCGGCTCCTACAATGAGCAGTTCTTC
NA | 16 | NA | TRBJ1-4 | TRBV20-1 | CSARDSIGFGSEKLFF | TGCAGTGCTAGAGATTCGATTGGCTTCGGTTCTGAAAAACTGTTTTTT
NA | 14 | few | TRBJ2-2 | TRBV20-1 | CSASSPLKSGELFF | TGCAGTGCTAGTAGCCCCCTTAAGTCCGGGGAGCTGTTTTTT
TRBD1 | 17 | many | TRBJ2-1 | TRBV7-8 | CASSSVPGTGAYNEQFF | TGTGCCAGCAGCTCGGTCCCCGGGACAGGGGCCTACAATGAGCAGTTCTTC
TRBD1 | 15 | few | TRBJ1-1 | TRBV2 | CASNPGLQGFTEAFF | TGTGCCAGCAACCCCGGTCTACAGGGGTTCACTGAAGCTTTCTTT
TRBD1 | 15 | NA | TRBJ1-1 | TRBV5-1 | CASSPGTGMNTEAFF | TGCGCCAGCAGCCCGGGGACAGGCATGAACACTGAAGCTTTCTTT
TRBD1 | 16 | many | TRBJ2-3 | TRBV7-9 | CASRPKGAAPTDTQYF | TGTGCCAGCAGGCCTAAGGGGGCGGCCCCCACAGATACGCAGTATTTT
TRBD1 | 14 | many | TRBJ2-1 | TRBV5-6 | CASSPAGDSNEQFF | TGTGCCAGCAGCCCTGCCGGGGACAGCAATGAGCAGTTCTTC
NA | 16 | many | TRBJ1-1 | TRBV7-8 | CASSSRSIGGNTEAFF | TGTGCCAGCAGCTCCCGTTCCATCGGGGGGAACACTGAAGCTTTCTTT
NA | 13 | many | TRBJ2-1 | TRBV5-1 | CASSRRGDNEQFF | TGCGCCAGCAGCCGAAGAGGGGACAATGAGCAGTTCTTC
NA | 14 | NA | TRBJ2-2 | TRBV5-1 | CASSLVPDTGELFF | TGCGCCAGCAGCTTGGTCCCGGACACCGGGGAGCTGTTTTTT
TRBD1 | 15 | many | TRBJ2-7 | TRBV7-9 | CASSSDRGPSYEQYF | TGTGCCAGCAGCTCCGACAGGGGGCCTTCCTACGAGCAGTACTTC
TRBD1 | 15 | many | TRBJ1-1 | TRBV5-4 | CASSSRTGAGTEAFF | TGTGCCAGCAGCTCCCGGACAGGGGCAGGGACTGAAGCTTTCTTT
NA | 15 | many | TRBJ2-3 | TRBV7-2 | CASSFPGSSTDTQYF | TGTGCCAGCAGCTTCCCAGGTTCCTCCACAGATACGCAGTATTTT
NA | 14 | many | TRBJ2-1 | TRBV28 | CASSPSGSYNEQFF | TGTGCCAGCAGCCCCTCGGGCTCCTACAATGAGCAGTTCTTC
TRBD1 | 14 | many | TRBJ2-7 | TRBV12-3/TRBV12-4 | CASRADRGPYEQYF | TGTGCCAGCAGGGCAGACAGGGGGCCCTACGAGCAGTACTTC